Listed here is a single TCR beta chain. This record comes from a study of blood T cell repertoires in COVID-19. The data were produced by immunoSEQ multiplex PCR, yet TCRdb's version contains in-frame clones alone and is incomplete. Counted here are about 200,000 clones, about 80% occurring once; the ten biggest clones make up roughly 6.9%. Recovered status in Cohort 3 required two negative PCRs, clearance, or symptom resolution. The CDR3 sequence is 15 residues long. CDR1 and CDR2 (germline): LGHNA, YNFKEQ. Trimming took 6 bases from V and 0 from J; bases not matched to a gene: 5. The chain links TRBV4-2 to TRBJ2-1; 7 bases map to TRBD2. Sequencing was performed on PBMCs or T cells enriched from blood (not recorded which). The sequence came from a man aged 40-50 years who had recovered from COVID-19. CDR3 in DNA: TGTGCCAGCAGGGGCGGCGGGGGCTCCTACAATGAGCAGTTCTTC. Amino acids: CASRGGGGSYNEQFF.